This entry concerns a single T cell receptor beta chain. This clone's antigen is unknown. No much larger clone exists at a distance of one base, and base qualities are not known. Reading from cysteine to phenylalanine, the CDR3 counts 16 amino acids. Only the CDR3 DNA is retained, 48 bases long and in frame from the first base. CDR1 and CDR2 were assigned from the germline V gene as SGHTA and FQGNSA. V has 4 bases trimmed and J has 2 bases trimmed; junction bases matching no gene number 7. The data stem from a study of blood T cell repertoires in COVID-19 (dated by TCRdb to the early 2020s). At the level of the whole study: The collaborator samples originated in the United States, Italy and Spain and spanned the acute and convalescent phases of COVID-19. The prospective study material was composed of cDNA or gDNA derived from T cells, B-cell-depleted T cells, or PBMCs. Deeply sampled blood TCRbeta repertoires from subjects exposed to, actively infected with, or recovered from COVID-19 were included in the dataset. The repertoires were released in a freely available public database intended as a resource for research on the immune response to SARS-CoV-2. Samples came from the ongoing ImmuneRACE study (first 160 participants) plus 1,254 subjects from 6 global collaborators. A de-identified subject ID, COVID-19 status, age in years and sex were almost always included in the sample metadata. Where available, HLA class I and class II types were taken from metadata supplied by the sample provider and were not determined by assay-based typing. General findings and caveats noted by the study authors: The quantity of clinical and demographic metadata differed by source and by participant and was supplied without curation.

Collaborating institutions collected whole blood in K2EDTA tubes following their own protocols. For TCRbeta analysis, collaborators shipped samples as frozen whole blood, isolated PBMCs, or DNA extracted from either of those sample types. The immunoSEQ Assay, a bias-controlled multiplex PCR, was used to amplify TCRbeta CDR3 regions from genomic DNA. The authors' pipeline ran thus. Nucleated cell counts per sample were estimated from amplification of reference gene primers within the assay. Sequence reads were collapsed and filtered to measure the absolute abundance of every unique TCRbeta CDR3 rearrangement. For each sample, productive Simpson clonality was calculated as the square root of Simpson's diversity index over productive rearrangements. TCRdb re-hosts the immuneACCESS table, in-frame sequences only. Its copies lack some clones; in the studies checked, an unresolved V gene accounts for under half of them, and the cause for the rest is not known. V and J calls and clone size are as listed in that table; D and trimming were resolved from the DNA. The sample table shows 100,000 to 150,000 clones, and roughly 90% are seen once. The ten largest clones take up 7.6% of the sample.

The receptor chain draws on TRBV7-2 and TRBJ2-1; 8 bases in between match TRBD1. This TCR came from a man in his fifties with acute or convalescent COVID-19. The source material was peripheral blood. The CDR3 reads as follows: CASSWVADRAYNEQFF. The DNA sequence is TGTGCCAGCAGCTGGGTAGCGGACAGGGCCTACAATGAGCAGTTCTTC.